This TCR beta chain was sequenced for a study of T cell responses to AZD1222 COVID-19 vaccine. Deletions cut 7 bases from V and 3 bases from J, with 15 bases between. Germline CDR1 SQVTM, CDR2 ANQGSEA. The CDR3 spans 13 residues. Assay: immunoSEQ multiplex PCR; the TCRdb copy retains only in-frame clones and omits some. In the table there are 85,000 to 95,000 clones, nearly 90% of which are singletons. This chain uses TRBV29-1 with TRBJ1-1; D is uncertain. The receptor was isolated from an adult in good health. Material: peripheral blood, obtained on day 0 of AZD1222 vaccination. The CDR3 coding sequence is TGCAGCGGATCATCCATTCGGTACACTGAAGCTTTCTTT. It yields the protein CSGSSIRYTEAFF.